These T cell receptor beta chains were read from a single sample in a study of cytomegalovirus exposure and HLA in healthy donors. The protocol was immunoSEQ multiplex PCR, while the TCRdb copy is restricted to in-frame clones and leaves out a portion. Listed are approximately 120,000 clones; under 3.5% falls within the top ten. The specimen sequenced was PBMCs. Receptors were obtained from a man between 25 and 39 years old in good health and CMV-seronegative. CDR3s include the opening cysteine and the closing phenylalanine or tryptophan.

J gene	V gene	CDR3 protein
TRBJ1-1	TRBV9	CASSPSDRGYTEAFF
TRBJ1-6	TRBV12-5	CASAIDSSPLHF
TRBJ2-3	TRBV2	CASQRGGAADTQYF
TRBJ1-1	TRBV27	CASSEQGFEAFF
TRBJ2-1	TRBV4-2	CASSPGTSGRREQFF
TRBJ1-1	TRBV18	CASSPRSSEAFF
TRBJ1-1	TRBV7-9	CASSLGIYGGQKNTEAFF
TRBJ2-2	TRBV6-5	CASVSGRVGELFF
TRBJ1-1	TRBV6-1	CASSLADTIEAFF
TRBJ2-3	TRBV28	CASNLDGETDTQYF
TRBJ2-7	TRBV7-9	CASSPGTVGGNEQYF
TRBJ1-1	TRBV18	CASSPGRGPSEAFF
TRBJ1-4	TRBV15	CATSRDTGGHNEKLFF
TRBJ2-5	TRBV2	CASSEARRTSGSETQYF
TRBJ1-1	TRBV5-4	CASSLGEGTEAFF
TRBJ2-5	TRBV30	CAQRTRGETQYF
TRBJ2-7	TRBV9	CASSPGLATEQYF
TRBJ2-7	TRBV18	CASSQGADDEQYF
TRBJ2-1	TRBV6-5	CASTFSGSSYNEQFF
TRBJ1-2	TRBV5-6	CASSVGQEDTF
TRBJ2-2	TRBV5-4	CASSPWTGTGELFF
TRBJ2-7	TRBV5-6	CASSNEKPGLVRAYEQYF
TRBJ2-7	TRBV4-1	CASSQIQTGGFYEQYF